The clone carrying this TCR beta chain was picked up a small number of times. Its antigen is unknown. The sample comes from a study of T-cell reconstitution after alpha-beta-depleted transplantation in children. The study's findings and limits: Approximately two months post-transplant, alpha-beta T cells reportedly originated from several hundred expanded graft clones.

The authors prepared the TCRbeta library with unique molecular identifiers. TCRdb fed the PCR reads into MiXCR, producing one record per CDR3 protein. The sample has some 110,000 distinct CDR3 sequences; 10% are singletons. This CDR3 contains 15 residues. V lost 1 base, J lost 5 bases, and 12 bases lay in between. The germline CDR1 and CDR2 sequences are MDHEN and SYDVKM. The rearrangement links TRBV28 to TRBJ2-1; D is uncertain. This receptor was obtained from a boy between 2 and 10 years old with acute lymphoblastic leukemia, due to receive a stem cell transplant. The sequencing used PBMCs, collected before TCRalphabeta/CD19-depleted stem cell transplant. The CDR3 sequence: CASSLFLGPHNEQFF. CDR3 coding DNA: TGTGCCAGCAGTTTATTTCTAGGTCCCCACAATGAGCAGTTCTTC.